This T cell receptor beta chain was sequenced during a study of graft-versus-host responses after intestinal transplantation. Whole-study findings and limits: Early post-transplant HvG declines tracked with peak circulating GvH clone levels.

Method: immunoSEQ multiplex PCR; TCRdb's copy keeps in-frame clones and lacks some. The sample has tens of thousands of clones; about 94% are singletons. The CDR3 runs 13 residues. Germline loops: CDR1 MDHEN, CDR2 SYDVKM. Trimming pared 6 bases from V and 7 bases from J, leaving 15 bases between. As to this clone: The target antigen is unknown.

The genes are TRBV28 and TRBJ1-2, with TRBD1 as a possible D gene (6 bases). This sequence was found in a human donor who received an intestinal transplant. The sample was unstimulated CD8+ T cells sorted from spleen or lymph node cells, taken before intestinal transplant. Written as DNA, the CDR3 is TGTGCCAGCAGCTTTACAGGGTTAGGTGGCTACACCTTC. Protein: CASSFTGLGGYTF.